The 32 T cell receptor beta chains given below trace back to one sample, sequenced in a study of blood T cell repertoires in COVID-19. Measured with immunoSEQ multiplex PCR; TCRdb has only the in-frame clones, and not every one. The data hold around 170,000 clones, with about 86% observed a single time. The source material was peripheral blood. The source is a woman in her seventies with acute or convalescent COVID-19.

The V gene is TRBV18, the J gene TRBJ2-6, with 10 bases matching TRBD1. Germline assignment: CDR1 KGHSH and CDR2 LQKENI. This CDR3 spans 17 amino acids. Trimming removed 3 bases from V and 2 bases from J; junction bases left unmatched: 4. CDR3 nucleotide sequence: TGTGCCAGCTCACCTACGACAGGGGGCCCTGGGGCCAACGTCCTGACTTTC. This translates into CASSPTTGGPGANVLTF.

This clone showed up just a few times. This chain connects TRBV19 to TRBJ1-2, with no clear D. Germline CDR1 is LNHDA and CDR2 is SQIVND (reference sequence). Trimming cost V 0 bases and J 4 bases, with 9 bases left between them. The CDR3 length is 14 residues. The CDR3 spells CASSIEDTVYGYTF. CDR3 bases: TGTGCCAGTAGTATAGAAGACACCGTCTATGGCTACACCTTC.

The DNA for the CDR3 is TGTGCCAGCAGACAGGGTAATGAAAAACTGTTTTTT. Translation gives CASRQGNEKLFF. The J gene is TRBJ1-4, the V gene TRBV25-1; tentatively, D is TRBD1 (6 bases). Between the trimmed V and J ends, which lost 6 bases and 4 bases, there was a span of 6 bases. This CDR3 region has 12 residues. Germline V gene data show CDR1 as MGHDK and CDR2 as SYGVNS.

The gene calls are TRBV21-1 and TRBJ2-1; the tabulated D call, TRBD2, remains unverified against the DNA. TRBV21-1 has pseudogene status. This CDR3 comprises 21 residues. The CDR3 sequence is CASSKAGPGPGKTPGLNEQFF. CDR3 DNA sequence: TGTGCCAGCAGCAAAGCAGGCCCGGGACCTGGCAAAACGCCGGGACTCAATGAGCAGTTCTTC.

This clone was counted once. V is TRBV6-1 and J is TRBJ1-3; possibly TRBD1 for D (6 bases). CDR1 is MNHNS and CDR2 is SASEGT in the germline V gene. The CDR3 totals 15 residues. V lost 3 bases and J 0 bases, leaving 9 bases between the germline ends. CDR3 loop: CASSEDSYSGNTIYF. In DNA form, the CDR3 reads TGTGCCAGCAGTGAGGACAGCTACTCTGGAAACACCATATATTTT.

The chain recombines TRBV19 with TRBJ2-1, with 11 bases aligning to TRBD1. The CDR3 runs 15 residues. V shed 9 bases and J 0 bases; nucleotides not matched to a gene: 4. CDR1 LNHDA and CDR2 SQIVND come from the germline V gene (reference sequence). CDR3 region: CASSGTGGSYNEQFF. The CDR3 DNA reads as TGTGCCAGCTCCGGGACAGGGGGCTCCTACAATGAGCAGTTCTTC.

The chain recombines TRBV4-2 with TRBJ1-2, with 7 bases aligning to TRBD1. J gave up 4 bases and V 0 bases, and 17 bases lay outside the gene matches. CDR3 length: 19 residues. Germline assignment: CDR1 LGHNA and CDR2 YNFKEQ. The CDR3 loop reads CASSQEGGKGQVFSYGYTF. The DNA of the CDR3 is TGTGCCAGCAGCCAAGAAGGGGGAAAAGGACAGGTCTTTTCCTATGGCTACACCTTC.

The chain employs TRBV28 and TRBJ1-2; tentative D call: TRBD1 (6 bases). The length of the CDR3 is 15 residues. The V and J ends lost 6 bases and 4 bases respectively, with 18 bases between them. The germline V gene has CDR1 MDHEN and CDR2 SYDVKM. The CDR3 nucleotides read TGTGCCAGCAGCCCCCAGGGGAGTAAGGCCTATGGCTACACCTTC. Translation gives CASSPQGSKAYGYTF.

The chain employs TRBV28 and TRBJ2-7; no clear D gene. This CDR3 spans 14 amino acids. Germline loops: CDR1 MDHEN, CDR2 SYDVKM. V was trimmed by 3 bases and J by 2 bases, leaving 11 bases between them. CDR3 amino acids: CASSFLNSAYEQYF. In nucleotides, the CDR3 is TGTGCCAGCAGTTTTTTGAATTCAGCCTACGAGCAGTACTTC.

The chain links TRBV15 to TRBJ1-2; TRBD1 matches 7 bases. The length of the CDR3 is 15 residues. Germline V gene data show CDR1 as LNHNV and CDR2 as YYDKDF (reference sequence). Unmatched junction bases numbered 6, after V lost 3 bases and J lost 2 bases. The CDR3 loop reads CATSRGQPGNYGYTF. CDR3 DNA sequence: TGTGCCACCAGCAGGGGACAGCCGGGAAACTATGGCTACACCTTC.

Only a few counts were recorded for this clone. The chain combines TRBV10-3 with TRBJ1-5; D is unresolved. V shed 8 bases and J shed 0 bases, with 8 bases lying between them. The CDR3 totals 13 residues. Germline CDR1 and CDR2: ENHRY and SYGVKD. The CDR3 loop is CAIAGYSNQPQHF. The CDR3 nucleotides are TGTGCCATCGCAGGCTATAGCAATCAGCCCCAGCATTTT.

The chain joins TRBV30 to TRBJ1-5; D uncertain. V was trimmed by 2 bases and J by 1 base, leaving 6 bases between them. Germline V gives CDR1 GTSNPN, CDR2 SVGIG (reference sequence). The CDR3 spans 13 residues. In DNA form, the CDR3 reads TGTGCCTGGAGTCGGTTAAGCAATCAGCCCCAGCATTTT. Amino acids: CAWSRLSNQPQHF.

The chain carries TRBV19 and TRBJ1-1; D gene unclear. CDR1 and CDR2 from the germline V gene are LNHDA and SQIVND (reference sequence). The CDR3 length is 14 residues. Trimming removed 5 bases at V and 1 base at J, with 11 bases between. The CDR3 sequence is CASSLTRGNTEAFF. The CDR3 nucleotides are TGTGCCAGTAGTTTAACGCGGGGGAACACTGAAGCTTTCTTT.

The gene calls are TRBV12-3 or TRBV12-4 and TRBJ2-5; 7 bases map to TRBD2. The V segment lost 7 bases and the J segment 1 base; nucleotides outside the gene matches: 3. This CDR3 has 13 amino acids. The CDR3 loop reads CASTGEGQETQYF. The CDR3 DNA is TGTGCCAGCACGGGGGAGGGCCAAGAGACCCAGTACTTC.

The J gene is TRBJ2-2, the V gene TRBV11-2; D may be TRBD2 (5 bases). CDR1 and CDR2 from the germline V gene are SGHAT and FQNNGV. CDR3 length: 15 amino acids. V lost 7 bases, J lost 1 base, and 13 bases lay in between. The CDR3 nucleotides read TGTGCCAGCAACTCACCGGGAAAGAACACCGGGGAGCTGTTTTTT. It specifies CASNSPGKNTGELFF.

This chain connects TRBV4-1 to TRBJ2-3, with a tentative D call TRBD2 (6 bases). Trimming removed 4 bases from V and 0 bases from J, with 17 bases in between. The CDR3 runs to 17 residues. Germline CDR1 MGHRA, CDR2 YSYEKL. CDR3 nucleotides: TGCGCCAGCAGCCCACCCTACCGGGCGGGAAGCACAGATACGCAGTATTTT. Residues: CASSPPYRAGSTDTQYF.

This chain connects TRBV5-6 to TRBJ1-3; D remains unclear. Germline V gene lookup returns CDR1 SGHDT and CDR2 YYEEEE. The CDR3 is 14 residues long. Trimming left V 0 bases short and J 0 bases short, with 4 bases between. CDR3 residues: CASSLELSGNTIYF. CDR3 coding DNA: TGTGCCAGCAGCTTGGAGCTCTCTGGAAACACCATATATTTT.

The chain uses TRBV9 and TRBJ1-4, with D tentatively TRBD1 (5 bases). V lost 5 bases to trimming and J lost 3 bases, with 23 bases between them. This CDR3 comprises 18 residues. The germline V gene has CDR1 SGDLS and CDR2 YYNGEE. The CDR3 DNA reads as TGTGCCAGCAGTGCCAAGGGGACGGGACTTTCTGCTAATGAAAAACTGTTTTTT. Translation: CASSAKGTGLSANEKLFF. The full variable domain, with the rest looked up from reference TRBV9 and TRBJ1-4, is DSGVTQTPKHLITATGQRVTLRCSPRSGDLSVYWYQQSLDQGLQFLIQYYNGEERAKGNILERFSAQQFPDLHSELNLSSLELGDSALYFCASSAKGTGLSANEKLFFGSGTQLSVL.

The gene calls are TRBV24-1 and TRBJ2-5; TRBD2 is a possible D gene (6 bases). The CDR3 spans 17 residues. Between the trimmed V and J ends, which lost 3 bases and 4 bases, there was a span of 20 bases. Germline V gene data show CDR1 as KGHDR and CDR2 as SFDVKD. DNA for the CDR3: TGTGCCACCAGTGATCAACCCAGTTGGCAGGGAGGAGAGACCCAGTACTTC. This encodes CATSDQPSWQGGETQYF.

This sequence joins TRBV4-3 and TRBJ2-4; TRBD2 matches at 8 bases. This CDR3 comprises 19 residues. CDR1 is LGHNA and CDR2 is YSLEER in the germline V gene. The junction had 12 bases not matched to a gene; V was cut back by 1 base and J by 1 base. The CDR3 DNA reads as TGCGCCAGCAGCCAAGCCCCGGCCGGGACTAGTAATGCCAAAAACATTCAGTACTTC. It translates to CASSQAPAGTSNAKNIQYF.

The rearrangement uses TRBV19 and TRBJ2-1; 16 bases match TRBD2. V trimming: 4 bases; J trimming: 7 bases; junction bases outside the gene matches: 13. There are 19 residues in the CDR3. Germline V gives CDR1 LNHDA, CDR2 SQIVND (reference sequence). The CDR3 DNA reads as TGTGCCAGTAGTAGGGGCTCCGGGACTAGCGGGAGGGCCGGGAATGAGCAGTTCTTC. Residues: CASSRGSGTSGRAGNEQFF.

J is TRBJ2-2 and V is TRBV5-1, with D maybe TRBD1 (5 bases). Germline CDR1 reads SGHRS; CDR2 reads YFSETQ. Trimming shortened V by 4 bases and J by 8 bases, and 21 bases separated the two germline ends. CDR3 length: 16 residues. The CDR3 DNA follows: TGCGCCAGCAGCGGAAATCGGACAATGGATAGGGGGGAGCTGTTTTTT. It codes for CASSGNRTMDRGELFF.

The rearrangement joins TRBV28 to TRBJ2-1; TRBD2 agrees at 9 bases. V lost 7 bases and J lost 8; bases outside the gene matches: 9. The CDR3 runs to 14 residues. Germline values: CDR1 MDHEN, CDR2 SYDVKM. DNA for the CDR3: TGTGCCAGCAAGGTAGCGGGAGTTCCTGATGAGCAGTTCTTC. It specifies CASKVAGVPDEQFF.

In its sample, this clone was seen once. The chain combines TRBV29-1 with TRBJ1-1; D is perhaps TRBD1 (5 bases). Germline CDR1 SQVTM, CDR2 ANQGSEA. This CDR3 comprises 11 residues. The V end was cut by 1 base, the J end by 9 bases, with 9 bases between. CDR3 sequence (DNA): TGCAGCGTTGAAGTCAGGGAAAAAGCTTTCTTT. Its translation: CSVEVREKAFF.

This chain links TRBV9 with TRBJ2-2; no reliable D call. Trimming shortened V by 3 bases and J by 2 bases, and 5 bases separated the two germline ends. There are 13 residues in the CDR3. The V gene's germline CDR1 is SGDLS and CDR2 YYNGEE. This CDR3 is CASSEHNTGELFF. As DNA, the CDR3 is TGTGCCAGCAGCGAGCATAACACCGGGGAGCTGTTTTTT.

The rearrangement uses TRBV11-1 and TRBJ1-1; maybe TRBD1 (6 bases). This CDR3 is built from 14 residues. Germline V gene lookup returns CDR1 SGHAT and CDR2 FQDESV (reference sequence). The V gene lost 4 bases and the J gene lost 4 bases, with 13 bases spanning the gap. This chain's CDR3 is CASSSQGQGTEAFF. The CDR3 DNA follows: TGTGCCAGCAGCTCCCAGGGGCAGGGCACTGAAGCTTTCTTT.

CDR3 protein: CARSLVARVNTEAFF. As DNA, the CDR3 is TGTGCCAGAAGCTTGGTTGCCAGGGTGAACACTGAAGCTTTCTTT. The chain joins TRBV5-3 to TRBJ1-1; a possible D gene is TRBD1 (5 bases). TRBV5-3 is an ORF; its function is uncertain. This CDR3 has 15 residues. V was shortened by 0 bases and J by 0 bases, with 9 bases between the two germline ends.

V and J are TRBV3-1 (or the pseudogene TRBV3-2) and TRBJ2-7; 10 positions agree with TRBD2. Unmatched junction bases numbered 6, after V lost 4 bases and J lost 3 bases. Germline CDR1 and CDR2: LGHDT and YNNKEL (reference sequence). The CDR3 totals 15 residues. The CDR3 nucleotides read TGTGCCAGCAGCCCCGTAGCGGGGGGTCACTACGAGCAGTACTTC. Translating it yields CASSPVAGGHYEQYF.

The rearrangement joins TRBV6-6 to TRBJ1-1; no clear D gene. Between the trimmed V and J ends, which lost 2 bases and 3 bases, there was a span of 16 bases. Germline V gives CDR1 MNHNY, CDR2 SVGAGI (reference sequence). This CDR3 is 16 amino acids long. The CDR3 DNA is TGTGCCAGCAGTTACCCTATAGGAGTCGGGGACACTGAAGCTTTCTTT. It encodes CASSYPIGVGDTEAFF.

This clone was seen a single time. The chain recombines TRBV2 with TRBJ2-1, with D maybe TRBD2 (5 bases). The CDR3 totals 14 residues. CDR1 is SNHLY and CDR2 is FYNNEI in the germline V gene. The V end was cut by 4 bases, the J end by 0 bases, with 7 bases between. The CDR3 DNA reads TGTGCCAGCAGTGGGACTCTCTCCTACAATGAGCAGTTCTTC. The encoded protein is CASSGTLSYNEQFF.

This rearrangement joins TRBV5-5 to TRBJ2-1; 7 positions agree with TRBD1. The CDR3 is 15 amino acids. The V and J ends lost 3 bases and 0 bases, in that order; junction bases with no gene match: 3. CDR1 and CDR2 from the germline V gene are SGHKS and YYEKEE (reference sequence). The CDR3 here is CASSWTGTSYNEQFF. For the CDR3, the DNA is TGTGCCAGCAGCTGGACAGGAACCTCCTACAATGAGCAGTTCTTC.

This clone was seen a single time. V gene TRBV3-1 (or the pseudogene TRBV3-2) combines with J gene TRBJ1-1; no clear D. Germline CDR1 LGHDT, CDR2 YNNKEL (reference sequence). The CDR3 runs 11 residues. Deletions cut 4 bases from V and 7 bases from J, with 7 bases between. CDR3 bases: TGTGCCAGCAGCCGGGCTGGTGAAGCTTTCTTT. It specifies CASSRAGEAFF.